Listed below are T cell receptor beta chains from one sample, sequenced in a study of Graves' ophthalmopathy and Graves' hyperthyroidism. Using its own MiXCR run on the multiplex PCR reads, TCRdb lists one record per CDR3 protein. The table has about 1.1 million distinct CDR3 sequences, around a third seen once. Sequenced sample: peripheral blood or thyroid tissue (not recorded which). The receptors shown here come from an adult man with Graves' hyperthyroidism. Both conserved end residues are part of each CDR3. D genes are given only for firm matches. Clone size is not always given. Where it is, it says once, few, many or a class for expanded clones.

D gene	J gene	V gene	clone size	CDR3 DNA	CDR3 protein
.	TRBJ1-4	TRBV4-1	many	TGCGCCAGCAGCCACCCCAAGGGGACTAATGAAAAACTGTTTTTT	CASSHPKGTNEKLFF
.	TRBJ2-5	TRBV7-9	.	TGTGCCAGCAGCCAAGGTGAAAGGGTCCAAGGGACCCAGTACTTC	CASSQGERVQGTQYF
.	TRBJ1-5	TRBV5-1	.	TGCGCCAGCAGCTTGGGGCAGGATGGCAATCAGCCCCAGCATTTT	CASSLGQDGNQPQHF
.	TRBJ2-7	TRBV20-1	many	TGCAGTGCTAGACCGCTTAGTGCCTACGAGCAGTACTTC	CSARPLSAYEQYF
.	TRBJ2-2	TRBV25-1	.	TGTGCCAGCATGGGGAGCGGGAACACCGGGGAGCTGTTTTTT	CASMGSGNTGELFF
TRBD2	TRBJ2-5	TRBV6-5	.	TGTGCCAGCAGTTACGGGACTAGCGAGGGGACCCAGTACTTC	CASSYGTSEGTQYF
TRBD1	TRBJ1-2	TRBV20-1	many	TGCAGTGCTAGAGATTACAGGGGGGCTGGCTACACCTTC	CSARDYRGAGYTF
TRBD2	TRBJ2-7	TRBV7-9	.	TGTGCCAGCAGCTTAGCGGGGGGGATACTTTACGAGCAGTACTTC	CASSLAGGILYEQYF
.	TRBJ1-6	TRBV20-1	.	TGCAGTGCCACCGGGACATTGGATTCACCCCTCCACTTT	CSATGTLDSPLHF
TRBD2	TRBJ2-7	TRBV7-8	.	TGTGCCAGCAGCTTACGACTAGCGAGCTACGAGCAGTACTTC	CASSLRLASYEQYF
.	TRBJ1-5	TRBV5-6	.	TGTGCCAGCAGCTTGGCCGGAGGGGGGGGTTTGCAGCCCCAGCATTTT	CASSLAGGGGLQPQHF
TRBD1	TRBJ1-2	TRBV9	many	TGTGCCAGCAGCGCCGCTCCGGGACAGGGGACGAACTATGGCTACACCTTC	CASSAAPGQGTNYGYTF
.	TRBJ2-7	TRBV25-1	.	TGTGCCAGCAGTCAGGGGGGAGCGAACGAGCAGTACTTC	CASSQGGANEQYF
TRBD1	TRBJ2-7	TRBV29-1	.	TGCAGCGTTGAGCTGGGGACAGCCTTCTCCTACGAGCAGTACTTC	CSVELGTAFSYEQYF
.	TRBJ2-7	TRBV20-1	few	TGCAGTGCTAGAGTAATGGATACCTACGAGCAGTACTTC	CSARVMDTYEQYF
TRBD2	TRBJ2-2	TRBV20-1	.	TGCAGTGCAAAAGCGGGAGAGGACACCGGGGAGCTGTTTTTT	CSAKAGEDTGELFF
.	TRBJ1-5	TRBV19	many	TGTGCCAGTAACCTGCGGGCAGGCGACCAGCCCCAGCATTTT	CASNLRAGDQPQHF
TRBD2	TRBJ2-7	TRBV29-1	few	TGCAGCGTCGAAGTTAGCGGGAGTTTTACTAGCGGGTACGAGCAGTACTTC	CSVEVSGSFTSGYEQYF
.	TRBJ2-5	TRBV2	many	TGTGCCAGCAGTGCCCCCACGCCCCAGACCCAGTACTTC	CASSAPTPQTQYF
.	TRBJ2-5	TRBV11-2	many	TGTGCCAGCAGGCCGGGGACGGCACAAGAGACCCAGTACTTC	CASRPGTAQETQYF
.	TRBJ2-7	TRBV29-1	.	TGCAGCGGCACAGGGTCGGGTGGCTACGAGCAGTACTTC	CSGTGSGGYEQYF
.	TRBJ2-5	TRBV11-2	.	TGTGCCAGCAGCCTTCTGGGAAGGGACGGAGAGACCCAGTACTTC	CASSLLGRDGETQYF
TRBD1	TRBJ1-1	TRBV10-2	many	TGCGCCAGCAGTGATGTGGAGGGGGCTGGCACTGAAGCTTTCTTT	CASSDVEGAGTEAFF
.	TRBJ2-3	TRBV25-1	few	TGTGCCAGCAGTGACTACGGTGCTAGCACAGATACGCAGTATTTT	CASSDYGASTDTQYF
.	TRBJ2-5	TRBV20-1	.	TGCAGTTTAGTCGGGCAGGGGCGTAGGGAGACCCAGTACTTC	CSLVGQGRRETQYF
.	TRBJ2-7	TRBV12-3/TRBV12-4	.	TGTGCCAGCAGCTTAGAAGTGGGGGTTCAGGGCCACGAGCAGTACTTC	CASSLEVGVQGHEQYF